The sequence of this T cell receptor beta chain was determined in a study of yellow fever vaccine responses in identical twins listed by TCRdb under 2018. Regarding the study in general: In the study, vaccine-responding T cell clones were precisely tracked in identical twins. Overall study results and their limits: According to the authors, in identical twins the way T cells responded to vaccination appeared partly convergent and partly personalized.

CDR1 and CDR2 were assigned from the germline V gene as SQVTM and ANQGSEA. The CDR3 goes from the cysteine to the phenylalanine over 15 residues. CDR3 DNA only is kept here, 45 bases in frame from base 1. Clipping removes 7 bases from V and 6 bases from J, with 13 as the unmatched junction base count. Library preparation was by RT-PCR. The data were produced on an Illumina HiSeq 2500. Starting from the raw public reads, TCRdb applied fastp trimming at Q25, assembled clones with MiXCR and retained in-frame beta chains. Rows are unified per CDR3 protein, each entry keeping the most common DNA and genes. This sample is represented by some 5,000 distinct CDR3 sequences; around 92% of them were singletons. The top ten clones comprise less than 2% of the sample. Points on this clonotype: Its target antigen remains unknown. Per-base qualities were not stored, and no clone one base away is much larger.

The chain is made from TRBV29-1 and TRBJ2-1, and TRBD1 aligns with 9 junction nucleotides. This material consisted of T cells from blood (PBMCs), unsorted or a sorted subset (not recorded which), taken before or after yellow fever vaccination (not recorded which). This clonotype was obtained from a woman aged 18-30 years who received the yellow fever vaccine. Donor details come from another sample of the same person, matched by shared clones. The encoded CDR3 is CSAPTPGTGTNEQFF. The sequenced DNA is TGCAGCGCCCCAACGCCCGGGACAGGGACCAATGAGCAGTTCTTC.